These T cell receptor beta chains were read from a single sample in a study of cytomegalovirus exposure and HLA in healthy donors. The protocol was immunoSEQ multiplex PCR, while the TCRdb copy is restricted to in-frame clones and leaves out a portion. The sample lists 150,000 to 200,000 clones; approximately 82% were seen once. Material for sequencing was PBMCs. Source of these receptors: a male donor in good health and CMV-seropositive. The CDR3 runs from the conserved cysteine through the conserved F or W. D genes are given only for firm matches. Only part of the rows carry a size: once, few, many, or a class if the clone is expanded.

NA	TRBV19	NA	TRBJ2-1	CASSISTSNYNEQFF	TGTGCCAGTAGTATATCAACTAGCAATTACAATGAGCAGTTCTTC
NA	TRBV6-6	NA	TRBJ1-1	CASSPSTGQNTEAFF	TGTGCCAGCAGTCCGTCGACAGGACAGAACACTGAAGCTTTCTTT
TRBD2	TRBV28	NA	TRBJ2-7	CASRDASGYEQYF	TGTGCCAGCCGGGATGCTAGCGGCTACGAGCAGTACTTC
NA	TRBV6-5	NA	TRBJ1-6	CASSYSGSANSPLHF	TGTGCCAGCAGTTACTCTGGCAGCGCGAATTCACCCCTCCACTTT
NA	TRBV29-1	NA	TRBJ2-1	CSVRTNEQFF	TGCAGCGTGCGGACTAATGAGCAGTTCTTC
NA	TRBV30	NA	TRBJ2-1	CAWSVSGNEQFF	TGTGCCTGGAGTGTTAGCGGCAATGAGCAGTTCTTC
NA	TRBV11-2	NA	TRBJ1-1	CASSFSQGGTEAFF	TGTGCCAGCAGCTTCTCACAGGGAGGGACTGAAGCTTTCTTT
TRBD1	TRBV27	NA	TRBJ1-2	CASSLLSGDRGYGYTF	TGTGCCAGCAGTTTATTATCGGGGGACAGGGGCTATGGCTACACCTTC
NA	TRBV28	NA	TRBJ1-2	CASSSTGPGNGYTF	TGTGCCAGCAGTTCTACCGGGCCCGGGAATGGCTACACCTTC
NA	TRBV7-7	NA	TRBJ2-2	CASSLGSGAGELFF	TGTGCCAGCAGCTTGGGTAGCGGAGCCGGGGAGCTGTTTTTT
NA	TRBV7-2	NA	TRBJ2-7	CASSLAGVNYEQYF	TGTGCCAGCAGCTTAGCAGGGGTCAACTACGAGCAGTACTTC
TRBD1	TRBV5-1	few	TRBJ2-7	CASSSGDRISYEQYF	TGCGCCAGCAGCTCGGGGGACAGGATCTCCTACGAGCAGTACTTC
NA	TRBV5-1	once	TRBJ2-3	CASSLMGLAADTQYF	TGCGCCAGCAGCTTGATGGGTTTGGCGGCAGATACGCAGTATTTT
TRBD1	TRBV6-5	NA	TRBJ2-1	CASRPGQGEQLQFF	TGTGCCAGCAGACCGGGACAGGGAGAACAGCTTCAATTCTTC
TRBD2	TRBV30	NA	TRBJ2-5	CAWSAGLAGEETQYF	TGTGCCTGGAGTGCAGGCCTAGCGGGAGAGGAGACCCAGTACTTC
NA	TRBV11-2	NA	TRBJ2-1	CASSSRYSYNEQFF	TGTGCCAGCAGCTCTAGGTACTCCTACAATGAGCAGTTCTTC
TRBD1	TRBV5-1	NA	TRBJ1-4	CASSWRTGENEKLFF	TGCGCCAGCAGCTGGAGGACAGGAGAAAATGAAAAACTGTTTTTT
TRBD1	TRBV18	NA	TRBJ1-2	CASSLGQLANYGYTF	TGTGCCAGCTCCCTGGGACAGTTAGCTAACTATGGCTACACCTTC
TRBD1	TRBV27	NA	TRBJ1-2	CASSPGQGRIYGYTF	TGTGCCAGCAGTCCCGGACAGGGCAGGATATATGGCTACACCTTC
NA	TRBV14	NA	TRBJ1-2	CASSPNPGVRGRDYGYTF	TGTGCCAGCAGCCCGAACCCAGGGGTGAGGGGAAGAGACTATGGCTACACCTTC
NA	TRBV18	once	TRBJ1-2	CAGGRSNFYGYTF	TGTGCCGGGGGCAGATCAAATTTCTATGGCTACACCTTC
NA	TRBV29-1	NA	TRBJ1-5	CSVAPGFSNQPQHF	TGCAGCGTGGCCCCAGGGTTTAGCAATCAGCCCCAGCATTTT
NA	TRBV29-1	NA	TRBJ2-2	CSVEQGPNSNTGELFF	TGCAGCGTTGAACAGGGCCCCAACTCGAACACCGGGGAGCTGTTTTTT
NA	TRBV21-1	NA	TRBJ2-5	CASSGDRGTQYF	TGTGCCAGCAGCGGGGACAGGGGAACCCAGTACTTC
NA	TRBV6-1	NA	TRBJ2-7	CASSEGTDRNSYEQYF	TGTGCCAGCAGTGAGGGGACCGACAGGAACTCCTACGAGCAGTACTTC
TRBD2	TRBV9	NA	TRBJ2-1	CASSVGDGRDNEQFF	TGTGCCAGCAGCGTAGGTGACGGGAGGGACAATGAGCAGTTCTTC
NA	TRBV4-1	NA	TRBJ1-4	CASSHLQGGEGEKLFF	TGCGCCAGCAGCCACCTACAGGGCGGAGAGGGCGAAAAACTGTTTTTT
NA	TRBV5-1	NA	TRBJ2-7	CASSLAWTASYEQYF	TGCGCCAGCAGCTTGGCTTGGACAGCATCCTACGAGCAGTACTTC
NA	TRBV5-5	NA	TRBJ1-1	CASSLESWTVNTEAFF	TGTGCCAGCAGCTTGGAGTCGTGGACAGTGAACACTGAAGCTTTCTTT
TRBD1	TRBV10-3	NA	TRBJ1-4	CAISEDEGGGTNEKLFF	TGTGCCATCAGTGAGGACGAAGGGGGCGGAACTAATGAAAAACTGTTTTTT
NA	TRBV6-1	NA	TRBJ2-7	CASTSGTLRSYEQYF	TGTGCCAGCACCTCCGGGACACTGAGGTCCTACGAGCAGTACTTC
TRBD2	TRBV23-1	NA	TRBJ2-7	CASSQWSETSGRGSYEQYF	TGCGCCAGCAGTCAATGGTCGGAGACTAGCGGGCGCGGGTCCTACGAGCAGTACTTC
NA	TRBV9	once	TRBJ2-5	CASSVGPGTMGETQYF	TGTGCCAGCAGCGTCGGTCCGGGAACGATGGGAGAGACCCAGTACTTC
TRBD1	TRBV6-6	NA	TRBJ2-7	CASSGQVYEQYF	TGTGCCAGCAGTGGACAGGTTTACGAGCAGTACTTC
TRBD2	TRBV7-9	NA	TRBJ2-4	CASSLSGASGTQNIQYF	TGTGCCAGCAGCTTATCGGGGGCTAGCGGGACCCAAAACATTCAGTACTTC
TRBD2	TRBV2	once	TRBJ2-2	CASSWTSGMNTGELFF	TGTGCCAGCAGTTGGACTAGCGGGATGAACACCGGGGAGCTGTTTTTT
TRBD1	TRBV2	NA	TRBJ2-1	CASSETRDSYNEQFF	TGTGCCAGCAGTGAAACCCGGGACAGCTACAATGAGCAGTTCTTC
TRBD1	TRBV5-4	NA	TRBJ1-2	CASSLGQDRYGYTF	TGTGCCAGCAGCCTGGGACAGGACCGCTATGGCTACACCTTC
TRBD1	TRBV27	NA	TRBJ1-2	CASSFSTGERYGYTF	TGTGCCAGCAGTTTTTCGACAGGGGAGAGGTATGGCTACACCTTC
TRBD1	TRBV29-1	few	TRBJ1-2	CSVGTGGLYGYTF	TGCAGCGTTGGGACAGGGGGCCTCTATGGCTACACCTTC
TRBD2	TRBV11-2	NA	TRBJ2-7	CASSFWASGTRREQYF	TGTGCCAGCAGCTTTTGGGCTAGCGGGACACGTCGCGAGCAGTACTTC
TRBD2	TRBV27	NA	TRBJ2-1	CASSSRGLAEYNEQFF	TGTGCCAGCAGTTCGAGGGGACTAGCGGAGTACAATGAGCAGTTCTTC
NA	TRBV2	NA	TRBJ1-5	CASSFGEYSNQPQHF	TGTGCCAGCAGTTTTGGGGAGTACAGCAATCAGCCCCAGCATTTT
NA	TRBV10-1	NA	TRBJ2-2	CASSGRAAGELFF	TGCGCCAGCAGTGGCAGGGCCGCCGGGGAGCTGTTTTTT
NA	TRBV9	NA	TRBJ1-1	CASSVTGSSTEAFF	TGTGCCAGCAGCGTAACAGGGTCAAGCACTGAAGCTTTCTTT
NA	TRBV9	NA	TRBJ1-1	CASSDMNTEAFF	TGTGCCAGCAGCGACATGAACACTGAAGCTTTCTTT
TRBD2	TRBV10-3	few	TRBJ2-7	CAISESSFRTSVNEQYF	TGTGCCATCAGTGAGTCGAGTTTCAGGACTAGTGTCAACGAGCAGTACTTC
NA	TRBV4-3	NA	TRBJ1-2	CASSQASGDGYTF	TGCGCCAGCAGCCAAGCTTCAGGTGATGGCTACACCTTC
TRBD2	TRBV5-1	NA	TRBJ2-7	CASSLGGSGLSSYEQYF	TGCGCCAGCAGCTTGGGGGGTAGCGGGCTGAGCTCCTACGAGCAGTACTTC
NA	TRBV6-1	NA	TRBJ1-3	CASSEIATVGNTIYF	TGTGCCAGCAGTGAAATAGCCACGGTTGGAAACACCATATATTTT
NA	TRBV6-5	once	TRBJ1-2	CASSYSPGNYGYTF	TGTGCCAGCAGTTACTCGCCGGGAAACTATGGCTACACCTTC
TRBD1	TRBV19	NA	TRBJ1-5	CASRARLGTAGYSNQPQHF	TGTGCCAGTAGGGCCCGCCTCGGGACAGCCGGATATAGCAATCAGCCCCAGCATTTT
NA	TRBV29-1	NA	TRBJ2-2	CSVGTPNTGELFF	TGCAGCGTTGGGACACCTAACACCGGGGAGCTGTTTTTT
NA	TRBV19	NA	TRBJ1-2	CAQEGYTF	TGTGCGCAAGAGGGCTACACCTTC
NA	TRBV18	NA	TRBJ1-6	CASSRGQPNNSPLHF	TGTGCCAGCTCACGTGGACAGCCTAATAATTCACCCCTCCACTTT
TRBD1	TRBV28	NA	TRBJ1-3	CASSLPRGLGNTIYF	TGTGCCAGCAGTTTACCCAGGGGGCTAGGAAACACCATATATTTT